The 28 T cell receptor beta chains listed next were all sequenced from one sample in a study of shared clonotypes between healthy human individuals. The table came from immunoSEQ multiplex PCR; TCRdb's copy has only in-frame clones and leaves some out. The sample shows 2 million to 2.5 million clones, approximately 95% of them seen only once. Naive CD8 cells comprised CD45RO-negative, CCR7-positively selected cells, excluding terminally differentiated effector memory CD45RA+ cells. Sequencing was carried out using naive CD8+ T cells sorted from blood. Every receptor here comes from a man younger than 35 in good health.

This rearrangement joins TRBV12-5 to TRBJ2-1; 9 bases are shared with TRBD1. Trimming at V came to 2 bases and at J to 3 bases, leaving 11 bases not matched to a gene. This CDR3 region has 18 residues. Germline V gives CDR1 LGHNT, CDR2 FRNRAP. CDR3 nucleotide sequence: TGTGCTAGTGGTTTGTACTATAAACCGGGACAGGGCTACAATGAGCAGTTCTTC. It specifies CASGLYYKPGQGYNEQFF.

The chain uses TRBV6-5 and TRBJ2-5; D unclear. Germline loops: CDR1 MNHEY, CDR2 SVGAGI. V was clipped by 2 bases and J by 3 bases, with 7 bases between them. This CDR3 is built from 13 residues. CDR3 bases: TGTGCCAGCAGTTACCCTGCCAAAGAGACCCAGTACTTC. Protein product: CASSYPAKETQYF.

The chain uses TRBV4-1 and TRBJ2-3, with 7 bases aligning to TRBD2. CDR3 length equals 17 residues. The germline V gene has CDR1 MGHRA and CDR2 YSYEKL. Trimming removed 3 bases from V and 1 base from J; junction bases left unmatched: 10. The CDR3 here is CASSHGGSSGGTDTQYF. In nucleotides, the CDR3 is TGCGCCAGCAGCCATGGGGGTAGCAGCGGGGGCACAGATACGCAGTATTTT.

J is TRBJ2-3 and V is TRBV15; no firm D call. The V and J ends lost 5 bases and 6 bases respectively, with 6 bases between them. The CDR3 is 11 amino acids. CDR1 and CDR2 from the germline V gene are LNHNV and YYDKDF (reference sequence). For the CDR3, the DNA is TGTGCCACCAGCGAACCGGATACGCAGTATTTT. Protein product: CATSEPDTQYF. The variable domain in full, completed from reference TRBV15 and TRBJ2-3, reads DAMVIQNPRYQVTQFGKPVTLSCSQTLNHNVMYWYQQKSSQAPKLLFHYYDKDFNNEADTPDNFQSRRPNTSFCFLDIRSPGLGDTAMYLCATSEPDTQYFGPGTRLTVL.

V gene TRBV27 combines with J gene TRBJ2-1; D may correspond to TRBD1 or TRBD2 (5 bases each). The germline V and J ends were trimmed by 3 bases and 2 bases, with 8 bases remaining between them. The CDR3 is 14 amino acids. Germline CDR1 and CDR2: MNHEY and SMNVEV (reference sequence). The CDR3 DNA reads TGTGCCAGCAGTTTGTGGGGACCCTACAATGAGCAGTTCTTC. It yields the protein CASSLWGPYNEQFF.

This clone appeared once. J is TRBJ2-1 and V is TRBV29-1; 11 bases are a match to TRBD2. The CDR3 sequence is 17 residues long. Germline lookup yields CDR1 SQVTM and CDR2 ANQGSEA. The V segment lost 3 bases and the J segment 8 bases; nucleotides outside the gene matches: 15. Here the CDR3 reads CSVDGGAIGTSGHEQFF. The CDR3 DNA reads TGCAGCGTTGACGGTGGGGCCATCGGGACTAGCGGACATGAGCAGTTCTTC.

Note on this clone: This sample also contains other DNA sequences that code for the same CDR3. V usage is TRBV7-9 and J usage is TRBJ2-7, with D perhaps TRBD1 or TRBD2 (5 bases each). This CDR3 comprises 13 residues. Germline V gene lookup returns CDR1 SEHNR and CDR2 FQNEAQ (reference sequence). Trimming shortened V by 5 bases and J by 1 base, and 9 bases separated the two germline ends. The CDR3 DNA is TGTGCCAGCAGCCGTGGGGGTTCCTACGAGCAGTACTTC. The encoded protein is CASSRGGSYEQYF.

This chain joins TRBV6-5 and TRBJ2-5, with 10 bases matching TRBD2. V shed 2 bases, J shed 4 bases, and the junction held 4 bases outside the gene matches. CDR3 length equals 15 residues. The V gene's germline CDR1 is MNHEY and CDR2 SVGAGI. CDR3 nucleotides: TGTGCCAGCAGTTACCTAGCGGGAGAAGGAGAGACCCAGTACTTC. This translates into CASSYLAGEGETQYF.

J is TRBJ2-7 and V is TRBV7-9; D ambiguous. The ends were cut back, 8 bases at V and 0 bases at J, with 11 bases in the middle. Germline assignment: CDR1 SEHNR and CDR2 FQNEAQ (reference sequence). This CDR3 is built from 13 residues. The CDR3 loop is CASSYGLSYEQYF. In nucleotides, the CDR3 is TGTGCCAGCTCCTACGGCCTCTCCTACGAGCAGTACTTC.

This CDR3 is CASTQGVPGEQYF. In DNA, the CDR3 is TGTGCCAGCACCCAGGGGGTACCTGGGGAGCAGTACTTC. The gene calls are TRBV6-1 and TRBJ2-7, with 7 nucleotides matching TRBD1. This CDR3 is built from 13 residues. Germline CDR1 is MNHNS and CDR2 is SASEGT. Losses at the gene ends were 7 bases for V and 7 bases for J; bases not matched to a gene: 10.

V and J are TRBV27 and TRBJ1-5, with TRBD1 matching 7 bases. CDR3 length equals 17 residues. Germline CDR1 is MNHEY and CDR2 is SMNVEV (reference sequence). V lost 3 bases and J lost 0; bases outside the gene matches: 8. The CDR3 protein is CASSFSTRQGSNQPQHF. CDR3 coding DNA: TGTGCCAGCAGTTTTTCCACCCGACAGGGTAGCAATCAGCCCCAGCATTTT.

This chain links TRBV6-5 with TRBJ2-5; D could derive from TRBD1 or TRBD2 (5 bases each). The CDR3 has 14 residues. The germline V gene encodes CDR1 MNHEY and CDR2 SVGAGI. Between the trimmed V and J ends, which lost 5 bases and 0 bases, there was a span of 10 bases. CDR3 DNA sequence: TGTGCCAGCAGTACATGGGGGAACCAAGAGACCCAGTACTTC. Protein sequence: CASSTWGNQETQYF.

The chain recombines TRBV10-2 with TRBJ2-7; D may be TRBD2 (6 bases). This CDR3 comprises 13 residues. CDR1 is WSHSY, CDR2 SAAADI, per germline. V was shortened by 6 bases and J by 0 bases, with 9 bases between the two germline ends. The CDR3: CASSGGTSYEQYF. The CDR3 coding sequence is TGCGCCAGCAGCGGGGGTACCTCCTACGAGCAGTACTTC.

The V call is TRBV4-3, the J call TRBJ2-7; TRBD2 aligns across 8 bases. Germline CDR1 and CDR2: LGHNA and YSLEER. The CDR3 is 14 residues long. V gave up 4 bases and J gave up 3 bases; unmatched junction bases: 5. The CDR3 DNA sequence: TGCGCCAGCAGCCCCCGGGAGGGCGGCTACGAGCAGTACTTC. This sequence encodes CASSPREGGYEQYF.

The DNA of the CDR3 is TGTGCCAGCAGCCCCCCGGGAGGGTCTGAGCAGTTCTTC. This encodes CASSPPGGSEQFF. The chain is built from TRBV11-3 and TRBJ2-1; 8 bases are a match to TRBD2. V was clipped by 5 bases and J by 9 bases; unmatched bases: 6. The CDR3 is 13 residues long. Germline lookup yields CDR1 SGHNT and CDR2 YENEEA. Complete variable domain (other parts from reference TRBV11-3 and TRBJ2-1): EAGVVQSPRYKIIEKKQPVAFWCNPISGHNTLYWYLQNLGQGPELLIRYENEEAVDDSQLPKDRFSAERLKGVDSTLKIQPAELGDSAVYLCASSPPGGSEQFFGPGTRLTVL.

The chain is built from TRBV5-6 and TRBJ2-2; D remains ambiguous. Germline values: CDR1 SGHDT, CDR2 YYEEEE. CDR3 size: 14 residues. Trimming took off 5 bases at V and 1 base at J, with 9 bases between the two ends. The CDR3 loop reads CASSGFGNTGELFF. In DNA, the CDR3 is TGTGCCAGCAGTGGGTTCGGGAACACCGGGGAGCTGTTTTTT. Supplemented by reference TRBV5-6 and TRBJ2-2, the full variable domain reads DAGVTQSPTHLIKTRGQQVTLRCSPKSGHDTVSWYQQALGQGPQFIFQYYEEEERQRGNFPDRFSGHQFPNYSSELNVNALLLGDSALYLCASSGFGNTGELFFGEGSRLTVL.

The chain links TRBV27 to TRBJ2-1; 8 bases agree with TRBD2. The germline CDR1 and CDR2 sequences are MNHEY and SMNVEV (reference sequence). The CDR3 length is 13 residues. V lost 5 bases and J lost 10; bases outside the gene matches: 7. The CDR3 DNA is TGTGCCAGCAGTGTAGCGGGAACAGTCGAGCAGTTCTTC. This codes for CASSVAGTVEQFF.

V gene TRBV29-1 combines with J gene TRBJ2-1; 10 bases are a match to TRBD2. Germline CDR1 reads SQVTM; CDR2 reads ANQGSEA. CDR3 length: 15 residues. The junction had 7 bases not matched to a gene; V was cut back by 2 bases and J by 6 bases. The CDR3 protein is CSVETPAGGPNEQFF. The CDR3 nucleotides read TGCAGCGTTGAAACCCCAGCGGGAGGGCCCAATGAGCAGTTCTTC.

As regards this clone: Sequence at one end of the junction differs from germline and may be a read error. The chain is built from TRBV7-7 and TRBJ2-6; no clear D gene. Germline CDR1 reads SSHAT; CDR2 reads FNYEAQ (reference sequence). The CDR3 runs to 18 residues. The CDR3 DNA reads TGTGCCAGCAGCGGGAACGGTAAGTGCACAAAGTCGGGCCAACGTCCTGATTTC. Translation gives CASSGNGKCTKSGQRPDF.

The V call is TRBV28, the J call TRBJ1-5; 7 bases line up with TRBD1. Germline V lookup: CDR1 MDHEN, CDR2 SYDVKM. This CDR3 is built from 14 residues. The ends lost 10 bases at V and 0 bases at J; junction bases unmatched: 6. CDR3 DNA sequence: TGTGCCACCCAGGGGGGGAATAGCAATCAGCCCCAGCATTTT. This translates into CATQGGNSNQPQHF.

The genes are TRBV19 and TRBJ2-1; the D gene is possibly TRBD1 (6 bases). The V end was cut by 7 bases, the J end by 5 bases, with 15 bases between. There are 14 residues in the CDR3. Germline V gives CDR1 LNHDA, CDR2 SQIVND (reference sequence). The CDR3 DNA reads as TGTGCCAGTAAGATACAGGGCGTACACAATGAGCAGTTCTTC. This encodes CASKIQGVHNEQFF. Full variable domain (missing parts from reference TRBV19 and TRBJ2-1): DGGITQSPKYLFRKEGQNVTLSCEQNLNHDAMYWYRQDPGQGLRLIYYSQIVNDFQKGDIAEGYSVSREKKESFPLTVTSAQKNPTAFYLCASKIQGVHNEQFFGPGTRLTVL.

The V gene is TRBV7-9, the J gene TRBJ2-7; possibly TRBD1 for D (5 bases). V lost 0 bases and J 3 bases, leaving 12 bases between the germline ends. Germline CDR1 SEHNR, CDR2 FQNEAQ (reference sequence). This CDR3 contains 15 residues. The CDR3 DNA follows: TGTGCCAGCAGCTTAGCGTTGGGGCTCGACTACGAGCAGTACTTC. Protein sequence: CASSLALGLDYEQYF.

This clone was counted only a few times. V gene TRBV5-6 combines with J gene TRBJ2-1; 7 bases fit TRBD1. Germline CDR1 SGHDT, CDR2 YYEEEE. This CDR3 spans 14 amino acids. Unmatched junction bases numbered 2, after V lost 3 bases and J lost 2 bases. CDR3 sequence: CASSWGQTYNEQFF. The CDR3 DNA reads TGTGCCAGCAGCTGGGGACAGACCTACAATGAGCAGTTCTTC.

This chain links TRBV4-3 with TRBJ2-6; D ambiguous. Trimming pared 0 bases from V and 2 bases from J, leaving 8 bases between. Germline loops: CDR1 LGHNA, CDR2 YSLEER. CDR3 size: 16 residues. This CDR3 reads CASSQDGTTGANVLTF. The DNA for the CDR3 is TGCGCCAGCAGCCAAGATGGTACTACTGGGGCCAACGTCCTGACTTTC.

This clone was observed a few times. The CDR3 loop is CSVRETRGEQYF. The CDR3 DNA reads as TGCAGCGTCCGGGAGACACGGGGCGAGCAGTACTTC. V gene TRBV29-1 combines with J gene TRBJ2-7, with a weak D call TRBD2 (6 bases). V gave up 6 bases and J gave up 6 bases, with 15 bases separating them. The germline V gene has CDR1 SQVTM and CDR2 ANQGSEA. The CDR3 covers 12 residues.

V usage is TRBV6-1 and J usage is TRBJ1-4; 7 bases are a match to TRBD1. V shed 2 bases and J 6 bases; nucleotides not matched to a gene: 6. Per the germline V gene, CDR1 is MNHNS and CDR2 is SASEGT. This CDR3 spans 15 amino acids. CDR3: CASSEHRGGDEKLFF. The CDR3 DNA reads TGTGCCAGCAGTGAACACAGGGGAGGAGATGAAAAACTGTTTTTT.

Details on this clone: This CDR3 is also generated by other DNA sequences in the sample. The rearrangement uses TRBV6-5 and TRBJ2-1; 9 bases agree with TRBD1. CDR1 is MNHEY, CDR2 SVGAGI, per germline. The CDR3 loop spans 14 amino acids. Trimming at V came to 3 bases and at J to 7 bases, leaving 4 bases not matched to a gene. This CDR3 reads CASSYGTGLNEQFF. CDR3 DNA: TGTGCCAGCAGTTATGGGACAGGGCTAAATGAGCAGTTCTTC.

The rearrangement joins TRBV27 to TRBJ2-7, with TRBD1 as a possible D gene (5 bases). Germline V CDR1 and CDR2: MNHEY, SMNVEV (reference sequence). The CDR3 runs to 13 residues. Trimming stripped 3 bases from V and 7 bases from J, with 13 bases between. Written as DNA, the CDR3 is TGTGCCAGCAGTTTTGTTGACAGACCTGAGCAGTACTTC. Amino acid sequence: CASSFVDRPEQYF.